The next 25 T cell receptor beta chains were all read from a single sample in a study of blood T cell repertoires in COVID-19. Method: immunoSEQ multiplex PCR; TCRdb's copy keeps in-frame clones and lacks some. The data hold roughly 180,000 clones, with approximately 85% observed a single time. Sequencing input: peripheral blood. The receptors come from a woman in her fifties or sixties with acute or convalescent COVID-19.

DNA of the CDR3: TGTGCCAGCAGTTACGGGAGGGGTGACAATGGCTACACCTTC. This translates into CASSYGRGDNGYTF. V usage is TRBV6-7 and J usage is TRBJ1-2, with D maybe TRBD1 (5 bases). TRBV6-7 is flagged as an ORF with uncertain function. Trimming left V 2 bases short and J 6 bases short, with 13 bases between. The CDR3 spans 14 residues.

The chain uses TRBV28 and TRBJ2-1; D unclear. V was trimmed by 4 bases and J by 4 bases, leaving 23 bases between them. The germline gives CDR1 MDHEN, CDR2 SYDVKM. This CDR3 is 18 amino acids long. DNA for the CDR3: TGTGCCAGCAGTTCAGCCCAAATTTGGCAGACTCGATACAATGAGCAGTTCTTC. Translated: CASSSAQIWQTRYNEQFF.

The chain carries TRBV6-4 and TRBJ1-2; TRBD1 aligns across 9 bases. This CDR3 has 15 amino acids. Germline CDR1 MRHNA, CDR2 SNTAGT. V gave up 6 bases and J gave up 4 bases; unmatched junction bases: 9. The CDR3, as DNA: TGTGCCAGCAGACTCGCCGGGACAGGGCCCTATGGCTACACCTTC. As protein: CASRLAGTGPYGYTF.

In nucleotides, the CDR3 is TGCGCCAGCAGCCAAGATCTGGGACAGGGGGTCTATGGCTACACCTTC. It encodes CASSQDLGQGVYGYTF. V usage is TRBV4-1 and J usage is TRBJ1-2; 11 nucleotides align to TRBD1. This CDR3 has 16 amino acids. Germline values: CDR1 MGHRA, CDR2 YSYEKL. Trimming at V came to 0 bases and at J to 4 bases, leaving 4 bases not matched to a gene.

The chain carries TRBV24-1 and TRBJ1-2; D remains ambiguous. CDR1 and CDR2 from the germline V gene are KGHDR and SFDVKD. The CDR3 is 13 amino acids. With 10 bases removed from V and 6 bases from J, the gap between germline ends came to 17 bases. The CDR3 DNA is TGTGCCACATGGGCCGGCCCTGGGCATGGCTACACCTTC. Amino acid sequence: CATWAGPGHGYTF.

This clone was observed a handful of times. This sequence joins TRBV5-5 and TRBJ1-4, with TRBD1 identical over 7 bases. Looked up from germline, CDR1 is SGHKS and CDR2 is YYEKEE (reference sequence). The CDR3 spans 16 residues. Germline trimming cut 4 bases from V and 4 bases from J; bases unmatched to any gene: 10. The CDR3 spells CASSPQGHGFNEKLFF. In DNA, the CDR3 is TGTGCCAGCAGCCCACAGGGGCACGGTTTTAATGAAAAACTGTTTTTT.

The count of this clone is one. The chain combines TRBV5-1 with TRBJ2-1; the match to TRBD2 covers 8 bases. The V gene's germline CDR1 is SGHRS and CDR2 YFSETQ. CDR3 length equals 14 residues. Trimming removed 7 bases from V and 7 bases from J; junction bases left unmatched: 10. The CDR3 DNA follows: TGCGCCAGCCGACTTAGCGGGATGGGGAATGAGCAGTTCTTC. Its translation is CASRLSGMGNEQFF.

The rearrangement links TRBV11-3 to TRBJ1-4; D gene unclear. The CDR3 length is 13 residues. Germline CDR1 SGHNT, CDR2 YENEEA. V gave up 5 bases and J gave up 15 bases, with 19 bases separating them. In DNA form, the CDR3 reads TGTGCCAGCAGCCTACGACATTTGGGAGAGGTGTTTTTT. Translating gives CASSLRHLGEVFF.

The chain is built from TRBV18 and TRBJ2-1; a weak D match, TRBD1 (5 bases). Trimming took 6 bases from V and 7 from J, leaving 16 bases between them. From germline, CDR1 is KGHSH and CDR2 LQKENI. The CDR3 has 14 residues. CDR3 sequence reads: CASSPAQGMNEQFF. The DNA of the CDR3 is TGTGCCAGCTCTCCAGCCCAGGGAATGAATGAGCAGTTCTTC.

This chain links TRBV2 with TRBJ1-2, with D maybe TRBD1 (6 bases). Germline CDR1 SNHLY, CDR2 FYNNEI. This CDR3 has 16 amino acids. V dropped 0 bases and J dropped 1 base, with 12 bases sitting between them. The CDR3 loop reads CASSEAGTRVNYGYTF. CDR3 nucleotides: TGTGCCAGCAGTGAAGCGGGGACACGTGTTAACTATGGCTACACCTTC.

CDR3 coding DNA: TGTGCCTGGAGTCCAGGACAAAATACGCAGTATTTT. The encoded protein is CAWSPGQNTQYF. This chain uses TRBV30 with TRBJ2-3; maybe TRBD1 (5 bases). Per germline, CDR1 GTSNPN and CDR2 SVGIG (reference sequence). V lost 2 bases and J 7 bases, leaving 10 bases between the germline ends. The CDR3 sequence is 12 residues long.

V is TRBV28 and J is TRBJ1-5; D is possibly TRBD1 (5 bases). CDR1 is MDHEN and CDR2 is SYDVKM in the germline V gene. The CDR3 has 14 residues. V lost 8 bases, J lost 3 bases, and 14 bases lay in between. The CDR3 sequence: CASREGHLNQPQHF. The CDR3 bases are TGTGCCAGCCGGGAGGGGCACCTCAATCAGCCCCAGCATTTT.

Of note for this clone: This CDR3 is also generated by other DNA sequences in the sample. The genes are TRBV9 and TRBJ1-3; possibly TRBD1 for D (6 bases). The CDR3 runs to 15 residues. Germline lookup yields CDR1 SGDLS and CDR2 YYNGEE. Trimming removed 0 bases from V and 0 bases from J, with 7 bases in between. The CDR3 here is CASSVGGLSGNTIYF. In DNA, the CDR3 is TGTGCCAGCAGCGTAGGGGGGCTCTCTGGAAACACCATATATTTT.

The V call is TRBV30, the J call TRBJ1-1; 8 bases map to TRBD1. V was clipped by 1 base and J by 6 bases; unmatched bases: 7. The germline gives CDR1 GTSNPN, CDR2 SVGIG (reference sequence). The CDR3 has 14 residues. The CDR3 DNA reads as TGTGCCTGGAGTGACCCAGGGGGCTACCCTGAAGCTTTCTTT. Translating gives CAWSDPGGYPEAFF. Filled out from reference TRBV30 and TRBJ1-1, the complete variable domain reads SQTIHQWPATLVQPVGSPLSLECTVEGTSNPNLYWYRQAAGRGLQLLFYSVGIGQISSEVPQNLSASRPQDRQFILSSKKLLLSDSGFYLCAWSDPGGYPEAFFGQGTRLTVV.

This rearrangement joins TRBV19 to TRBJ1-2, with D unresolved. There are 13 residues in the CDR3. V was clipped by 6 bases and J by 4 bases, with 12 bases between them. CDR1 and CDR2 (germline): LNHDA, SQIVND (reference sequence). CDR3: CASSLSAGYGYTF. CDR3 DNA sequence: TGTGCCAGTAGCTTGTCTGCGGGCTATGGCTACACCTTC. Filled out from reference TRBV19 and TRBJ1-2, the complete variable domain reads DGGITQSPKYLFRKEGQNVTLSCEQNLNHDAMYWYRQDPGQGLRLIYYSQIVNDFQKGDIAEGYSVSREKKESFPLTVTSAQKNPTAFYLCASSLSAGYGYTFGSGTRLTVV.

V usage is TRBV5-1 and J usage is TRBJ1-5, with a weak D call TRBD1 (6 bases). V lost 0 bases, J lost 4 bases, and 11 bases lay in between. Per germline, CDR1 SGHRS and CDR2 YFSETQ. The CDR3 length is 15 residues. This CDR3 is CASSLDGQGNQPQHF. CDR3 coding DNA: TGCGCCAGCAGCTTGGACGGGCAGGGGAATCAGCCCCAGCATTTT.

In this sample, this clone turned up a few times. The V and J genes are TRBV2 and TRBJ2-7; D perhaps matches TRBD2 (5 bases). Germline CDR1 reads SNHLY; CDR2 reads FYNNEI. There are 15 residues in the CDR3. The V end lost 5 bases, the J end lost 0 bases, and 14 bases lay between the germline ends. The CDR3 region has the DNA TGTGCCAGCAGTCCGGGAACCTTCCCCTCCTACGAGCAGTACGTC. Its translation: CASSPGTFPSYEQYV.

J is TRBJ1-2 and V is TRBV18; 11 positions match TRBD1. With 2 bases clipped from V and 2 bases from J, the junction kept 7 bases outside the gene matches. Germline V gene data show CDR1 as KGHSH and CDR2 as LQKENI. CDR3 length equals 17 residues. The CDR3: CASSPAGQGALNYGYTF. CDR3 DNA: TGTGCCAGCTCACCAGCTGGACAGGGGGCTTTGAACTATGGCTACACCTTC.

V usage is TRBV11-1 and J usage is TRBJ2-7; 11 bases match TRBD2. The CDR3 extends over 16 amino acids. The V gene end was trimmed by 5 bases and the J gene end by 4 bases; junction bases not matched to a gene: 10. Germline values: CDR1 SGHAT, CDR2 FQDESV (reference sequence). CDR3 bases: TGTGCCAGCAGCGGTACACTAGCGGGAGCTCCGTACGAGCAGTACGTC. Protein product: CASSGTLAGAPYEQYV.

The chain links TRBV27 to TRBJ2-4, with 8 positions matching TRBD1. The CDR3 is 12 residues long. J gave up 13 bases and V 4 bases, and 6 bases lay outside the gene matches. Per germline, CDR1 MNHEY and CDR2 SMNVEV (reference sequence). The CDR3 sequence is CASSSPGQGQYF. The DNA for the CDR3 is TGTGCCAGCAGTTCCCCTGGACAGGGACAGTACTTC.

This rearrangement joins TRBV14 to TRBJ1-1, with D uncertain. Germline V gene data show CDR1 as SGHDN and CDR2 as FVKESK. The CDR3 extends over 13 amino acids. V lost 2 bases to trimming and J lost 6 bases, with 10 bases between them. In nucleotides, the CDR3 is TGTGCCAGCAGCCAACGTGTATCCGCTGAAGCTTTCTTT. Amino acid sequence: CASSQRVSAEAFF.

This rearrangement joins TRBV18 to TRBJ1-5; D remains unclear. Trimming left V 4 bases short and J 4 bases short, with 11 bases between. Germline values: CDR1 KGHSH, CDR2 LQKENI. The CDR3 consists of 14 residues. The CDR3 DNA reads TGTGCCAGCTCACGGCTTGGAGGGAATCAGCCCCAGCATTTT. Protein: CASSRLGGNQPQHF.

V and J are TRBV6-1 and TRBJ1-3; unclear D gene. The CDR3 length is 15 residues. Germline values: CDR1 MNHNS, CDR2 SASEGT. Trimming left V 3 bases short and J 4 bases short, with 13 bases between. CDR3 DNA sequence: TGTGCCAGCAGTGACCCCCCACCTAGGGGAAACACCATATATTTT. Its translation: CASSDPPPRGNTIYF.

The CDR3: CASTQGDNEQFF. DNA for the CDR3: TGTGCCAGCACACAGGGGGATAATGAGCAGTTCTTC. The chain couples TRBV6-5 to TRBJ2-1, with TRBD1 matching 8 bases. Looked up from germline, CDR1 is MNHEY and CDR2 is SVGAGI. V shed 7 bases, J shed 7 bases, and the junction held 3 bases outside the gene matches. The CDR3 totals 12 residues.

A note on this clone: The identical CDR3 is also encoded by other nucleotide sequences in the sample. The V gene is TRBV28, the J gene TRBJ1-2; TRBD1 might be the D (6 bases). CDR3 length equals 12 residues. The ends were cut back, 6 bases at V and 8 bases at J, with 13 bases in the middle. Germline CDR1 and CDR2: MDHEN and SYDVKM. This CDR3 reads CASRPGGRGYTF. The CDR3 nucleotides read TGTGCCAGCAGGCCCGGGGGGCGAGGCTACACCTTC.